This T cell receptor (beta chain) was sequenced for a study of T cell responses to AZD1222 COVID-19 vaccine. At the level of the study: Pooled samples include second doses given at about 4 or 12 weeks.

Here immunoSEQ multiplex PCR was the method, and the copy in TCRdb shows in-frame clones only, minus some. The repertoire includes some 100,000 clones, about 87% of them detected once, and roughly 2% sits in the top ten. A remark on this clone: Its antigen is as yet unknown.

Notes on the study in general: The donor group comprised mostly white British people and more females; the analysis possibly underestimated clonal diversity.

The material was peripheral blood, obtained on day 0 of AZD1222 vaccination. The receptor comes from an adult in good health.

For the CDR3, the DNA is TGCGCCAGCAGTGAGGGGGGAAAACTGGGTAATTCACCCCTCCACTTT. Translating it yields CASSEGGKLGNSPLHF. The V call is TRBV10-2, the J call TRBJ1-6, with D possibly matching TRBD1 (5 bases). The CDR3 has 16 amino acids. The germline CDR1 and CDR2 sequences are WSHSY and SAAADI. The germline V and J ends were trimmed by 2 bases and 6 bases, with 14 bases remaining between them.